Described below is a single TCR beta chain sequence and its context. Unmatched junction bases numbered 10, after V lost 5 bases and J lost 7 bases. Per germline, CDR1 SGHTA and CDR2 FQGNSA. CDR3 length: 15 residues. This entry is derived from a study of blood T cell repertoires in COVID-19. Study-wide context: COVID-19 samples collected from the United States, Italy and Spain covered acute and convalescent phases.

How the authors handled the data: Reference gene primer amplification gave nucleated cell count estimates. Generated by immunoSEQ multiplex PCR, the TCRdb table keeps only in-frame clones and is missing some. Clone size and the V and J calls come from that table; the DNA yielded D and trimming. The sample records some 120,000 clones, approximately 83% being singletons. The chain links TRBV7-2 to TRBJ2-1; 8 bases are a match to TRBD2. The sequencing sample was made of peripheral blood. The clonotype comes from a woman in her 50s with acute or convalescent COVID-19. The CDR3 here is CASSPLAGLNNEQFF. The CDR3 DNA reads TGTGCCAGCAGCCCCCTAGCGGGCCTAAATAATGAGCAGTTCTTC. Full variable domain (outside the CDR3, taken from reference TRBV7-2 and TRBJ2-1): GAGVSQSPSNKVTEKGKDVELRCDPISGHTALYWYRQSLGQGLEFLIYFQGNSAPDKSGLPSDRFSAERTGGSVSTLTIQRTQQEDSAVYLCASSPLAGLNNEQFFGPGTRLTVL.